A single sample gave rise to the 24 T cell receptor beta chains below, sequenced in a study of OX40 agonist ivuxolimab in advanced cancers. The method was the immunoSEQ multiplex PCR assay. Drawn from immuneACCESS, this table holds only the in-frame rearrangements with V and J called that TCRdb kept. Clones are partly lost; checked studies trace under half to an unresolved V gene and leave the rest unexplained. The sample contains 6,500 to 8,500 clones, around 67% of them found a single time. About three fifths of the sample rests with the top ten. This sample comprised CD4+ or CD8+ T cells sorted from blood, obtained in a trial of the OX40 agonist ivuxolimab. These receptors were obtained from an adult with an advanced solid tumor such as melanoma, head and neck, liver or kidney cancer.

The CDR3 nucleotides are TGTGCCGGGCAAACTACTGGAAACACCATATATTTT. Translating it yields CAGQTTGNTIYF. The chain carries TRBV7-9 and TRBJ1-3, with D hard to call. The CDR3 is made up of 12 amino acids. Deletions cut 11 bases from V and 2 bases from J, with 10 bases between. Germline CDR1 SEHNR, CDR2 FQNEAQ (reference sequence).

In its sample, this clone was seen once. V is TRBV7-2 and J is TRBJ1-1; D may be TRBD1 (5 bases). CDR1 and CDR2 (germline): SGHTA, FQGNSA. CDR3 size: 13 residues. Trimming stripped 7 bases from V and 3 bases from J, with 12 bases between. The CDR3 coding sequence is TGTGCCAGCACCCCCAAGGGGTACACTGAAGCTTTCTTT. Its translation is CASTPKGYTEAFF.

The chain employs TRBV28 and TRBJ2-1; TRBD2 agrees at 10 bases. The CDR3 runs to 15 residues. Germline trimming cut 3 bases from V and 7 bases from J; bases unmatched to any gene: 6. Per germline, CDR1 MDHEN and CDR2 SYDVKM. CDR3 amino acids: CASSFSSGGWNEQFF. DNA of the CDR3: TGTGCCAGCAGTTTCTCTAGCGGGGGATGGAATGAGCAGTTCTTC.

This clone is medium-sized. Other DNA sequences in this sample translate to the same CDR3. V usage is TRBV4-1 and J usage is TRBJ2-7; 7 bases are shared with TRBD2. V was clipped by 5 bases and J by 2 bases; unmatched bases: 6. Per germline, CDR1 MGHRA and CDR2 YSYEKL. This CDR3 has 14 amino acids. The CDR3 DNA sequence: TGCGCCAGCAGCATCGGAGCGGGGACCTACGAGCAGTACTTC. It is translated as CASSIGAGTYEQYF.

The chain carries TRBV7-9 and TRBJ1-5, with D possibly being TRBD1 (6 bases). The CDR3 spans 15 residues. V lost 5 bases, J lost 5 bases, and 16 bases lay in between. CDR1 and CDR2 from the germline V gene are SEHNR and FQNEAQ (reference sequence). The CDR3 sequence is CASSPWGEGDQPQHF. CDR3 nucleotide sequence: TGTGCCAGCAGCCCATGGGGGGAGGGGGATCAGCCCCAGCATTTT.

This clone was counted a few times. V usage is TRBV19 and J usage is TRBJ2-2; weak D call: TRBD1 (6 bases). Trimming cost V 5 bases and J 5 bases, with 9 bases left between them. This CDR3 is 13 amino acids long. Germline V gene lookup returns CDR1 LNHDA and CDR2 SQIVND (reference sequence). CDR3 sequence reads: CASSPGATGELFF. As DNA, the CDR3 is TGTGCCAGTAGTCCAGGGGCGACCGGGGAGCTGTTTTTT.

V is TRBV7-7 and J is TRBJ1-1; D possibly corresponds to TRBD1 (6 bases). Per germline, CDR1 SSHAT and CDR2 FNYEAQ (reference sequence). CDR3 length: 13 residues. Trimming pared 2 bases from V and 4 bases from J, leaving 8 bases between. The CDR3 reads CASSLTGFTEAFF. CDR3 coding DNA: TGTGCCAGCAGCTTAACAGGGTTCACTGAAGCTTTCTTT.

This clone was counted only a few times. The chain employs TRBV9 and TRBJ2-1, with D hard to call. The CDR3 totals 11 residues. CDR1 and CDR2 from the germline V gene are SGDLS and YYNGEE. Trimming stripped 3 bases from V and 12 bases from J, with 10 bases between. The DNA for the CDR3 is TGTGCCAGCAGCGACACGAGAGGGCAGTTCTTC. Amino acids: CASSDTRGQFF.

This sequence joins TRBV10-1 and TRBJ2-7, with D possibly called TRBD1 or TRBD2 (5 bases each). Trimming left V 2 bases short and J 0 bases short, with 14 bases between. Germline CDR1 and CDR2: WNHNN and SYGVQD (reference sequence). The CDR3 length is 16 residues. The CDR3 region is CASSEQSGDLSYEQYF. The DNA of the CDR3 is TGCGCCAGCAGTGAGCAGTCCGGGGACCTCTCCTACGAGCAGTACTTC.

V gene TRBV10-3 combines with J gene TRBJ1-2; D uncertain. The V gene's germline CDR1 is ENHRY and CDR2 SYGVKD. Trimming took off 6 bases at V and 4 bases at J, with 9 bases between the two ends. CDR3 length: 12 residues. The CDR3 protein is CAIRQIVYGYTF. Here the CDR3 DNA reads TGTGCCATCAGGCAGATCGTCTATGGCTACACCTTC.

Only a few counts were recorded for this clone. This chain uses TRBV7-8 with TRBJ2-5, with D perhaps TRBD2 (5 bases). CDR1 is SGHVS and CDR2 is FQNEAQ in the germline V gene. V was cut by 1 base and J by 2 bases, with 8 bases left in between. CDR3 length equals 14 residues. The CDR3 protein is CASSLGGNQETQYF. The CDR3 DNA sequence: TGTGCCAGCAGCTTAGGAGGGAATCAAGAGACCCAGTACTTC.

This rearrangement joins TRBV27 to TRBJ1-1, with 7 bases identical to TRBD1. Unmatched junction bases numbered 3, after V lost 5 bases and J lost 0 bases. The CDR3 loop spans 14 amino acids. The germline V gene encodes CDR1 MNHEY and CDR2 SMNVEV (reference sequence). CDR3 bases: TGTGCCAGCAGTATCGGGACAGTGAACACTGAAGCTTTCTTT. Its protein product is CASSIGTVNTEAFF.

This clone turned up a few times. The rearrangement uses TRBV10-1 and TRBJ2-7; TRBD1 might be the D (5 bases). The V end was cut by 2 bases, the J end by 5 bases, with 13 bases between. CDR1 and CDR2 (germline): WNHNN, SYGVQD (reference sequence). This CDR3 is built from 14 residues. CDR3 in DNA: TGCGCCAGCAGTGAGGGGGCCGCGTCCAACGAGCAGTACTTC. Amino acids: CASSEGAASNEQYF.

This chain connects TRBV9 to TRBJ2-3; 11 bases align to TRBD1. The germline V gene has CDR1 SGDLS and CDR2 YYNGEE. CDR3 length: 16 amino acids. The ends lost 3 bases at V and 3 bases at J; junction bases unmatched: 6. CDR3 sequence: CASSAPGQGVTDTQYF. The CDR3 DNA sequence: TGTGCCAGCAGCGCACCGGGACAGGGGGTGACAGATACGCAGTATTTT.

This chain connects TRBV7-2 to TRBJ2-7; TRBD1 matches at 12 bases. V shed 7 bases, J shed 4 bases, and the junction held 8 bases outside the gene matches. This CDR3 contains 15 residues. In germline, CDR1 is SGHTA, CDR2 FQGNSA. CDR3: CASISRDRGPYEQYF. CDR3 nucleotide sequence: TGTGCCAGCATTAGTCGGGACAGGGGGCCTTACGAGCAGTACTTC.

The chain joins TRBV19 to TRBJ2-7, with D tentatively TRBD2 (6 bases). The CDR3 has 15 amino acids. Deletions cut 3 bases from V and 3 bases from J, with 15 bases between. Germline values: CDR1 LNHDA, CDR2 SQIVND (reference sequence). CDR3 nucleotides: TGTGCCAGTAGTATCGGATGGGGGACTCACTACGAGCAGTACTTC. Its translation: CASSIGWGTHYEQYF. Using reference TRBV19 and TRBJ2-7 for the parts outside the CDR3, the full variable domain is DGGITQSPKYLFRKEGQNVTLSCEQNLNHDAMYWYRQDPGQGLRLIYYSQIVNDFQKGDIAEGYSVSREKKESFPLTVTSAQKNPTAFYLCASSIGWGTHYEQYFGPGTRLTVT.

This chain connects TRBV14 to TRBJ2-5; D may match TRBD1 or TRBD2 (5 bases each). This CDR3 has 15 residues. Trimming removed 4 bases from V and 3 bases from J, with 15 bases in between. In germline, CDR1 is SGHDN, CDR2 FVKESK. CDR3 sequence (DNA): TGTGCCAGCAGCCTCTTAAGGGACGTAAAAGAGACCCAGTACTTC. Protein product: CASSLLRDVKETQYF.

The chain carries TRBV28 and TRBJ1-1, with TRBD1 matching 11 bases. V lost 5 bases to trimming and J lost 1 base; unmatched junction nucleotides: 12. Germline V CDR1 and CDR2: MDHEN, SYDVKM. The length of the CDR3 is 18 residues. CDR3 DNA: TGTGCCAGCAGTCCCCCGGGACAGGGGGTAAAGGCGAACACTGAAGCTTTCTTT. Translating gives CASSPPGQGVKANTEAFF.

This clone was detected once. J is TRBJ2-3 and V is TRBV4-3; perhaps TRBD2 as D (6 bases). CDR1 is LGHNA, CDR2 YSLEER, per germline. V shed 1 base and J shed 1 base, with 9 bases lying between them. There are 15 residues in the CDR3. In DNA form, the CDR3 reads TGCGCCAGCAGCCAAGGAACGGGAGGCACAGATACGCAGTATTTT. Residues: CASSQGTGGTDTQYF.

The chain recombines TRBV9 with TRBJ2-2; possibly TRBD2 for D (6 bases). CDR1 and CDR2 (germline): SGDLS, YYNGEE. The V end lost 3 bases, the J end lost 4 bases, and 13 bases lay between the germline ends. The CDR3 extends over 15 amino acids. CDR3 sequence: CASSDSGPSTGELFF. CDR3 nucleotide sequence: TGTGCCAGCAGCGATAGCGGCCCTTCCACCGGGGAGCTGTTTTTT.

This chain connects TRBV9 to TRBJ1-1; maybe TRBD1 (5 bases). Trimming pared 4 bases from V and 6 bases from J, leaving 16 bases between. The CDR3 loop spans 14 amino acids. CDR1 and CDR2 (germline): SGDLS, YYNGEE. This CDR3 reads CASSSRDLGAEAFF. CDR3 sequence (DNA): TGTGCCAGCAGCTCGCGGGACCTGGGGGCTGAAGCTTTCTTT.

CDR3 amino acids: CASSLYGNSKEQYF. CDR3 nucleotide sequence: TGTGCCAGCAGCCTTTATGGCAACTCTAAAGAGCAGTACTTC. The V call is TRBV7-2, the J call TRBJ2-7, with D unresolved. CDR1 SGHTA and CDR2 FQGNSA come from the germline V gene. CDR3 length equals 14 residues. The ends were cut back, 5 bases at V and 7 bases at J, with 18 bases in the middle. Full variable domain (rest looked up from reference TRBV7-2 and TRBJ2-7): GAGVSQSPSNKVTEKGKDVELRCDPISGHTALYWYRQSLGQGLEFLIYFQGNSAPDKSGLPSDRFSAERTGGSVSTLTIQRTQQEDSAVYLCASSLYGNSKEQYFGPGTRLTVT.

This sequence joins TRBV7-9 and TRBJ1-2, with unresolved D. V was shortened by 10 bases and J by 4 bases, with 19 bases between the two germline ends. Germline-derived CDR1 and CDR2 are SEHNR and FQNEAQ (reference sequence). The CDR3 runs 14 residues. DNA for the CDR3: TGTGCCACCCCAAAAGGAGGCCGATTCTATGGCTACACCTTC. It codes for CATPKGGRFYGYTF.

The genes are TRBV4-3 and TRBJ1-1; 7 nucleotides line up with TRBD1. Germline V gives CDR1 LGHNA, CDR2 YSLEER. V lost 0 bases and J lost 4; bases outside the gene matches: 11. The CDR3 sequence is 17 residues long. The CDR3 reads CASSQDRQGRLGTEAFF. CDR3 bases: TGCGCCAGCAGCCAAGATAGACAGGGTAGGTTAGGCACTGAAGCTTTCTTT.